This T cell receptor beta chain derives from a study of graft-versus-host responses after intestinal transplantation. For the study at large: Transplants given to recipients were multivisceral, liver-intestinal, or isolated intestinal. Recipients were all induced with anti-thymocyte globulin, then given tacrolimus and steroids for about three years.

General observations from the study: Peak circulating GvH clone levels were associated with early post-transplant HvG declines. Recipient marrow showed GvH clones, some seen first in ileum or blood.

Profiled with immunoSEQ multiplex PCR; TCRdb holds only in-frame clones, not every one. The sample lists tens of thousands of clones, 85% to 95% occurring once. Of note for this clone: What it recognizes is unknown.

Material: unstimulated CD8+ T cells sorted from spleen or lymph node cells, obtained before intestinal transplant. The TCR comes from a human donor who received an intestinal transplant.

The CDR3 sequence: CASSLVLAGGPGSYEQYF. The DNA of the CDR3 is TGTGCCAGCAGCTTGGTACTAGCGGGAGGGCCCGGGTCCTACGAGCAGTACTTC. V is TRBV5-4 and J is TRBJ2-7; 13 bases map to TRBD2. The V segment lost 0 bases and the J segment 1 base; nucleotides outside the gene matches: 7. CDR3 length: 18 residues. CDR1 is SGHNT and CDR2 is YYREEE in the germline V gene (reference sequence).